These 17 T cell receptor beta chains share one sample of origin, sequenced in a study of blood T cell repertoires in COVID-19. Produced via immunoSEQ multiplex PCR; TCRdb's table is partial and in-frame only. The sample yields approximately 140,000 clones, about 85% seen once. The material sequenced was PBMCs or T cells enriched from blood (not recorded which). The receptor set was obtained from a woman aged 40 to 50 who had been exposed to COVID-19.

The chain has TRBV6-5 and TRBJ1-2, with 10 bases aligning to TRBD1. The CDR3 contains 15 residues. Per germline, CDR1 MNHEY and CDR2 SVGAGI. V lost 6 bases to trimming and J lost 0 bases; unmatched junction nucleotides: 4. The CDR3 protein is CASRTGTGANYGYTF. The CDR3 nucleotides are TGTGCCAGCAGGACCGGGACAGGGGCTAACTATGGCTACACCTTC.

The chain carries TRBV2 and TRBJ1-6; TRBD1 matches 7 bases. In germline, CDR1 is SNHLY, CDR2 FYNNEI. This CDR3 has 16 residues. The trim removed 7 bases at V and 0 bases at J, leaving 6 bases unmatched. CDR3 nucleotides: TGTGCCAGCACCTCACGACAGGGCTCCTATAATTCACCCCTCCACTTT. This sequence encodes CASTSRQGSYNSPLHF.

This chain uses TRBV4-1 with TRBJ1-2; weak D call: TRBD1 (5 bases). This CDR3 has 13 residues. The germline V gene has CDR1 MGHRA and CDR2 YSYEKL. The V and J ends lost 2 bases and 4 bases respectively, with 8 bases between them. CDR3 sequence reads: CASSQHGGYGYTF. The CDR3 DNA follows: TGCGCCAGCAGCCAACACGGGGGCTATGGCTACACCTTC.

The table lists this clone with a count of one. This chain connects TRBV11-3 to TRBJ1-6; 7 bases are a match to TRBD1. The V segment lost 5 bases and the J segment 7 bases; nucleotides outside the gene matches: 5. Germline V gene data show CDR1 as SGHNT and CDR2 as YENEEA. This CDR3 has 14 residues. The DNA for the CDR3 is TGTGCCAGCAGCAAAACAGGGGCCAATTCACCCCTCCACTTT. Translated: CASSKTGANSPLHF. Using reference TRBV11-3 and TRBJ1-6 for the parts outside the CDR3, the full variable domain is EAGVVQSPRYKIIEKKQPVAFWCNPISGHNTLYWYLQNLGQGPELLIRYENEEAVDDSQLPKDRFSAERLKGVDSTLKIQPAELGDSAVYLCASSKTGANSPLHFGNGTRLTVT.

This clone appeared a single time. The chain links TRBV2 to TRBJ1-1; 7 bases are shared with TRBD1. Trimming took 6 bases from V and 5 from J; bases not matched to a gene: 12. The CDR3 has 15 amino acids. CDR1 and CDR2 (germline): SNHLY, FYNNEI. The CDR3 is CASRPGTAMRTEAFF. CDR3 DNA sequence: TGTGCCAGCAGACCCGGGACAGCCATGAGGACTGAAGCTTTCTTT. Full variable domain (missing parts from reference TRBV2 and TRBJ1-1): EPEVTQTPSHQVTQMGQEVILRCVPISNHLYFYWYRQILGQKVEFLVSFYNNEISEKSEIFDDQFSVERPDGSNFTLKIRSTKLEDSAMYFCASRPGTAMRTEAFFGQGTRLTVV.

CDR3 coding DNA: TGTGCCAGCAGTTTACTTAATTCACCCCTCCACTTT. Translated: CASSLLNSPLHF. This chain joins TRBV28 and TRBJ1-6; D gene uncertain. The CDR3 is 12 residues long. V shed 2 bases and J shed 6 bases, with 2 bases lying between them. Germline V gives CDR1 MDHEN, CDR2 SYDVKM.

This clone was observed once. The chain uses TRBV4-1 and TRBJ1-1, with unresolved D. Germline V gene lookup returns CDR1 MGHRA and CDR2 YSYEKL. There are 18 residues in the CDR3. The ends were cut back, 1 base at V and 0 bases at J, with 18 bases in the middle. The CDR3 DNA follows: TGCGCCAGCAGCCAAGTGCTTATGAACAGATTCATGAACACTGAAGCTTTCTTT. It translates to CASSQVLMNRFMNTEAFF.

The chain employs TRBV19 and TRBJ1-1; D is unresolved. With 1 base removed from V and 1 base from J, the gap between germline ends came to 10 bases. The CDR3 has 15 amino acids. Germline assignment: CDR1 LNHDA and CDR2 SQIVND (reference sequence). CDR3 protein: CASSIGGGTNTEAFF. Written as DNA, the CDR3 is TGTGCCAGTAGTATAGGGGGAGGCACGAACACTGAAGCTTTCTTT.

The chain has TRBV15 and TRBJ2-5, with a possible D match to TRBD1 (7 bases). Trimming removed 3 bases from V and 5 bases from J, with 19 bases in between. Germline values: CDR1 LNHNV, CDR2 YYDKDF (reference sequence). CDR3 length: 16 residues. CDR3 residues: CATSRRGRGQGETQYF. CDR3 coding DNA: TGTGCCACCAGCAGGAGGGGGCGGGGACAAGGCGAGACCCAGTACTTC.

The rearrangement uses TRBV4-3 and TRBJ2-5; possible D gene TRBD1, 5 bases. Germline loops: CDR1 LGHNA, CDR2 YSLEER. Deletions cut 1 base from V and 5 bases from J, with 8 bases between. The CDR3 runs to 13 residues. The CDR3 sequence is CASSQGGWETQYF. DNA for the CDR3: TGCGCCAGCAGCCAAGGGGGCTGGGAGACCCAGTACTTC.

The chain couples TRBV5-1 to TRBJ1-6; D uncertain. This CDR3 has 14 residues. CDR1 and CDR2 (germline): SGHRS, YFSETQ. V was clipped by 0 bases and J by 6 bases, with 7 bases between them. The CDR3 DNA sequence: TGCGCCAGCAGCTTGGACAGATTTAATTCACCCCTCCACTTT. Translating gives CASSLDRFNSPLHF.

The rearrangement joins TRBV28 to TRBJ2-1; D is unclear. Between the trimmed V and J ends, which lost 4 bases and 8 bases, there was a span of 15 bases. From germline, CDR1 is MDHEN and CDR2 SYDVKM. The CDR3 covers 14 residues. The CDR3 coding sequence is TGTGCCAGCAGTTATCGGGTAGTTGGCCATGAGCAGTTCTTC. Translating it yields CASSYRVVGHEQFF.

The chain is built from TRBV15 and TRBJ1-1; 8 bases map to TRBD1. CDR1 and CDR2 (germline): LNHNV, YYDKDF (reference sequence). Germline trimming cut 5 bases from V and 6 bases from J; bases unmatched to any gene: 5. CDR3 length equals 13 residues. CDR3 sequence (DNA): TGTGCCACCAGCGTACAGGGGGGCGCTGAAGCTTTCTTT. It translates to CATSVQGGAEAFF.

V and J are TRBV19 and TRBJ1-2; D remains unclear. The ends were cut back, 4 bases at V and 5 bases at J, with 11 bases in the middle. CDR3 length equals 13 residues. Germline lookup yields CDR1 LNHDA and CDR2 SQIVND (reference sequence). For the CDR3, the DNA is TGTGCCAGTAGTACGACAAGGTGGTATGGCTACACCTTC. Its protein product is CASSTTRWYGYTF.

The chain has TRBV28 and TRBJ1-1; a weak D match, TRBD1 (6 bases). Trimming removed 7 bases from V and 0 bases from J, with 12 bases in between. CDR3 length: 14 amino acids. Germline V CDR1 and CDR2: MDHEN, SYDVKM. CDR3 bases: TGTGCCAGCACCCCGACAGGATTGAACACTGAAGCTTTCTTT. Translating it yields CASTPTGLNTEAFF.

DNA of the CDR3: TGTGCCACCAGTGATTACAGACAGGGAACAGATACGCAGTATTTT. Translated: CATSDYRQGTDTQYF. V and J are TRBV24-1 and TRBJ2-3; TRBD1 matches at 7 bases. CDR1 KGHDR and CDR2 SFDVKD come from the germline V gene. J lost 3 bases, V lost 2 bases, and 4 bases had no gene match. The CDR3 is 15 residues long.

This clone appeared a single time. J is TRBJ2-3 and V is TRBV9; 7 nucleotides match TRBD2. With V trimmed by 9 bases and J by 6 bases, 10 bases remained unmatched. Looked up from germline, CDR1 is SGDLS and CDR2 is YYNGEE. This CDR3 contains 13 residues. The CDR3 is CATALGGSDTQYF. The CDR3 DNA reads as TGTGCCACGGCTCTGGGAGGGTCCGATACGCAGTATTTT.